These T cell receptor beta chains were read from a single sample in a study of Siglec-9 on CD8 T cells in melanoma. Sequenced by immunoSEQ multiplex PCR; TCRdb stores in-frame clones only, minus some. The sample shows roughly 30,000 clones, 75% to 85% of them seen only once. Sequences were obtained from Siglec-9- CD8+ T cells sorted from blood. These receptors all come from a human donor in good health. Each CDR3 is given with its conserved first and last residue. The D gene is left open where the match is weak. The size of a clone is reported for some rows only, either as once, few or many, or as a class for expanded clones.

CDR3aa: CASSHGTGGSYGYTF; CDR3nt: TGTGCCAGCAGCCACGGGACAGGGGGATCCTATGGCTACACCTTC; j_gene: TRBJ1-2; v_gene: TRBV7-9; abundance: .; d_gene: TRBD1
CDR3aa: CASSATGGNRETQYF; CDR3nt: TGTGCCAGCAGCGCGACAGGGGGCAACAGAGAGACCCAGTACTTC; j_gene: TRBJ2-5; v_gene: TRBV5-4; abundance: .; d_gene: TRBD1
CDR3aa: CATSRPDISYEQYF; CDR3nt: TGTGCCACCAGCAGACCGGACATCTCCTACGAGCAGTACTTC; j_gene: TRBJ2-7; v_gene: TRBV15; abundance: .; d_gene: .
CDR3aa: CASSHSEPNEKLFF; CDR3nt: TGTGCCAGCAGCCACAGCGAGCCTAATGAAAAACTGTTTTTT; j_gene: TRBJ1-4; v_gene: TRBV5-6; abundance: .; d_gene: .
CDR3aa: CASSESPYEQYF; CDR3nt: TGTGCCAGCAGTGAAAGTCCCTACGAGCAGTACTTC; j_gene: TRBJ2-7; v_gene: TRBV6-1; abundance: .; d_gene: .
CDR3aa: CASSGGQGVAYEQYF; CDR3nt: TGTGCCAGCAGCGGAGGACAGGGTGTTGCCTACGAGCAGTACTTC; j_gene: TRBJ2-7; v_gene: TRBV9; abundance: .; d_gene: TRBD1
CDR3aa: CASSDPGQGIHEQYF; CDR3nt: TGTGCCAGCAGTGATCCGGGACAGGGGATTCACGAGCAGTACTTC; j_gene: TRBJ2-7; v_gene: TRBV2; abundance: .; d_gene: TRBD1
CDR3aa: CASSSRPPGHVSYEQYF; CDR3nt: TGTGCCAGCAGCTCCAGGCCCCCGGGACACGTCTCCTACGAGCAGTACTTC; j_gene: TRBJ2-7; v_gene: TRBV7-9; abundance: .; d_gene: .
CDR3aa: CGTSGVNTEAFF; CDR3nt: TGTGGGACAAGCGGGGTGAACACTGAAGCTTTCTTT; j_gene: TRBJ1-1; v_gene: TRBV19; abundance: few; d_gene: .
CDR3aa: CASSGRTSFSTDTQYF; CDR3nt: TGCGCCAGCAGTGGCAGGACTAGCTTTAGCACAGATACGCAGTATTTT; j_gene: TRBJ2-3; v_gene: TRBV10-2; abundance: .; d_gene: TRBD2
CDR3aa: CASSLLVAGLSYQETQYF; CDR3nt: TGTGCCAGCAGCTTGTTGGTCGCAGGCTTATCGTACCAAGAGACCCAGTACTTC; j_gene: TRBJ2-5; v_gene: TRBV5-6; abundance: once; d_gene: .
CDR3aa: CASSFSWVGITGGNYGYTF; CDR3nt: TGTGCCAGCAGTTTCAGCTGGGTGGGGATTACGGGCGGGAACTATGGCTACACCTTC; j_gene: TRBJ1-2; v_gene: TRBV28; abundance: .; d_gene: .
CDR3aa: CANSRQGGTDTQYF; CDR3nt: TGTGCCAACAGCCGACAGGGTGGCACAGATACGCAGTATTTT; j_gene: TRBJ2-3; v_gene: TRBV7-6; abundance: .; d_gene: TRBD1
CDR3aa: CATWWRFSGNTIYF; CDR3nt: TGTGCCACGTGGTGGCGTTTCTCTGGAAACACCATATATTTT; j_gene: TRBJ1-3; v_gene: TRBV6-5; abundance: .; d_gene: .
CDR3aa: CASSLMGTGALQTNYGYTF; CDR3nt: TGTGCCAGCAGCTTAATGGGGACAGGGGCCCTCCAAACTAACTATGGCTACACCTTC; j_gene: TRBJ1-2; v_gene: TRBV7-8; abundance: .; d_gene: TRBD1
CDR3aa: CASSETGLIDYGYTF; CDR3nt: TGTGCCAGCAGCGAAACAGGGCTCATTGACTATGGCTACACCTTC; j_gene: TRBJ1-2; v_gene: TRBV6-1; abundance: once; d_gene: .
CDR3aa: CASSVGAGPTEAFF; CDR3nt: TGTGCCAGCAGCGTTGGGGCCGGGCCCACGGAAGCTTTCTTT; j_gene: TRBJ1-1; v_gene: TRBV9; abundance: few; d_gene: .
CDR3aa: CASSYGGSNQETQYF; CDR3nt: TGTGCCAGCAGTTACGGCGGGAGTAATCAAGAGACCCAGTACTTC; j_gene: TRBJ2-5; v_gene: TRBV6-5; abundance: medium-sized; d_gene: TRBD2
CDR3aa: CASSPQGNSNEKLFF; CDR3nt: TGCGCCAGCAGCCCACAGGGCAATTCTAATGAAAAACTGTTTTTT; j_gene: TRBJ1-4; v_gene: TRBV4-1; abundance: .; d_gene: .
CDR3aa: CASSADGVRNYGYTF; CDR3nt: TGTGCCAGCAGTGCGGACGGAGTCCGGAACTATGGCTACACCTTC; j_gene: TRBJ1-2; v_gene: TRBV27; abundance: .; d_gene: .
CDR3aa: CASSVGEPEAFF; CDR3nt: TGTGCCAGCTCGGTCGGAGAACCTGAAGCTTTCTTT; j_gene: TRBJ1-1; v_gene: TRBV18; abundance: few; d_gene: .
CDR3aa: CASSLDGTGYNEQFF; CDR3nt: TGCGCCAGCAGCTTGGATGGGACAGGTTACAATGAGCAGTTCTTC; j_gene: TRBJ2-1; v_gene: TRBV5-1; abundance: few; d_gene: TRBD1
CDR3aa: CASTTKGGTNGNTIYF; CDR3nt: TGTGCCAGCACTACCAAGGGGGGGACTAATGGAAACACCATATATTTT; j_gene: TRBJ1-3; v_gene: TRBV25-1; abundance: once; d_gene: .
CDR3aa: CATSSSKGYYGYTF; CDR3nt: TGTGCCACCAGCAGTAGTAAGGGGTACTATGGCTACACCTTC; j_gene: TRBJ1-2; v_gene: TRBV15; abundance: .; d_gene: .
CDR3aa: CASSSETGRNNEQFF; CDR3nt: TGTGCCAGCAGTTCCGAGACAGGGCGGAACAATGAGCAGTTCTTC; j_gene: TRBJ2-1; v_gene: TRBV5-5; abundance: once; d_gene: TRBD1
CDR3aa: CASSWASGGADTQYF; CDR3nt: TGTGCCAGCAGCTGGGCATCGGGGGGGGCAGATACGCAGTATTTT; j_gene: TRBJ2-3; v_gene: TRBV5-8; abundance: .; d_gene: TRBD2
CDR3aa: CASSLWGETQYF; CDR3nt: TGTGCTAGCAGCTTATGGGGGGAGACCCAGTACTTC; j_gene: TRBJ2-5; v_gene: TRBV7-7; abundance: .; d_gene: .
CDR3aa: CASSHLTGPGELFF; CDR3nt: TGTGCCAGCAGCCATCTGACAGGGCCCGGGGAGCTGTTTTTT; j_gene: TRBJ2-2; v_gene: TRBV28; abundance: .; d_gene: TRBD1
CDR3aa: CASRWDNEQFF; CDR3nt: TGTGCCAGCAGATGGGACAATGAGCAGTTCTTC; j_gene: TRBJ2-1; v_gene: TRBV5-4; abundance: .; d_gene: .
CDR3aa: CASSLAPQGRYYGYTF; CDR3nt: TGTGCCAGCAGCTTGGCACCACAGGGACGCTACTATGGCTACACCTTC; j_gene: TRBJ1-2; v_gene: TRBV5-4; abundance: .; d_gene: .
CDR3aa: CASSYEGTDEAFF; CDR3nt: TGTGCCAGCAGTTACGAGGGGACAGATGAAGCTTTCTTT; j_gene: TRBJ1-1; v_gene: TRBV6-5; abundance: .; d_gene: TRBD1